This T cell receptor beta chain was recovered during a study of cytotoxic CD8 clonotypes in ibrutinib-treated CLL. Overall study results and limits: Clonality was higher at ibrutinib response and returned toward baseline at progression. At the start, clonality exceeded age-matched healthy donors and followed circulating CD8+ T-cell counts.

The CDR3 has 14 residues. The germline gives CDR1 SGHDN, CDR2 FVKESK. Trimming removed 3 bases at V and 6 bases at J, with 15 bases between. About this clone: Its antigen is unidentified.

Using immunoSEQ multiplex PCR, the repertoire was profiled, and TCRdb retains in-frame clones only, with some absent. The table shows under 200,000 clones, with over 65% occurring only once. This chain joins TRBV14 and TRBJ2-7; D not certain. The source of this sequence is a human donor with chronic lymphocytic leukemia. Sequenced here: PBMCs, sampled after 12 months of ibrutinib treatment. CDR3: CASSHPRLSVEQYF. CDR3 sequence (DNA): TGTGCCAGCAGCCATCCTCGGTTAAGTGTCGAGCAGTACTTC.